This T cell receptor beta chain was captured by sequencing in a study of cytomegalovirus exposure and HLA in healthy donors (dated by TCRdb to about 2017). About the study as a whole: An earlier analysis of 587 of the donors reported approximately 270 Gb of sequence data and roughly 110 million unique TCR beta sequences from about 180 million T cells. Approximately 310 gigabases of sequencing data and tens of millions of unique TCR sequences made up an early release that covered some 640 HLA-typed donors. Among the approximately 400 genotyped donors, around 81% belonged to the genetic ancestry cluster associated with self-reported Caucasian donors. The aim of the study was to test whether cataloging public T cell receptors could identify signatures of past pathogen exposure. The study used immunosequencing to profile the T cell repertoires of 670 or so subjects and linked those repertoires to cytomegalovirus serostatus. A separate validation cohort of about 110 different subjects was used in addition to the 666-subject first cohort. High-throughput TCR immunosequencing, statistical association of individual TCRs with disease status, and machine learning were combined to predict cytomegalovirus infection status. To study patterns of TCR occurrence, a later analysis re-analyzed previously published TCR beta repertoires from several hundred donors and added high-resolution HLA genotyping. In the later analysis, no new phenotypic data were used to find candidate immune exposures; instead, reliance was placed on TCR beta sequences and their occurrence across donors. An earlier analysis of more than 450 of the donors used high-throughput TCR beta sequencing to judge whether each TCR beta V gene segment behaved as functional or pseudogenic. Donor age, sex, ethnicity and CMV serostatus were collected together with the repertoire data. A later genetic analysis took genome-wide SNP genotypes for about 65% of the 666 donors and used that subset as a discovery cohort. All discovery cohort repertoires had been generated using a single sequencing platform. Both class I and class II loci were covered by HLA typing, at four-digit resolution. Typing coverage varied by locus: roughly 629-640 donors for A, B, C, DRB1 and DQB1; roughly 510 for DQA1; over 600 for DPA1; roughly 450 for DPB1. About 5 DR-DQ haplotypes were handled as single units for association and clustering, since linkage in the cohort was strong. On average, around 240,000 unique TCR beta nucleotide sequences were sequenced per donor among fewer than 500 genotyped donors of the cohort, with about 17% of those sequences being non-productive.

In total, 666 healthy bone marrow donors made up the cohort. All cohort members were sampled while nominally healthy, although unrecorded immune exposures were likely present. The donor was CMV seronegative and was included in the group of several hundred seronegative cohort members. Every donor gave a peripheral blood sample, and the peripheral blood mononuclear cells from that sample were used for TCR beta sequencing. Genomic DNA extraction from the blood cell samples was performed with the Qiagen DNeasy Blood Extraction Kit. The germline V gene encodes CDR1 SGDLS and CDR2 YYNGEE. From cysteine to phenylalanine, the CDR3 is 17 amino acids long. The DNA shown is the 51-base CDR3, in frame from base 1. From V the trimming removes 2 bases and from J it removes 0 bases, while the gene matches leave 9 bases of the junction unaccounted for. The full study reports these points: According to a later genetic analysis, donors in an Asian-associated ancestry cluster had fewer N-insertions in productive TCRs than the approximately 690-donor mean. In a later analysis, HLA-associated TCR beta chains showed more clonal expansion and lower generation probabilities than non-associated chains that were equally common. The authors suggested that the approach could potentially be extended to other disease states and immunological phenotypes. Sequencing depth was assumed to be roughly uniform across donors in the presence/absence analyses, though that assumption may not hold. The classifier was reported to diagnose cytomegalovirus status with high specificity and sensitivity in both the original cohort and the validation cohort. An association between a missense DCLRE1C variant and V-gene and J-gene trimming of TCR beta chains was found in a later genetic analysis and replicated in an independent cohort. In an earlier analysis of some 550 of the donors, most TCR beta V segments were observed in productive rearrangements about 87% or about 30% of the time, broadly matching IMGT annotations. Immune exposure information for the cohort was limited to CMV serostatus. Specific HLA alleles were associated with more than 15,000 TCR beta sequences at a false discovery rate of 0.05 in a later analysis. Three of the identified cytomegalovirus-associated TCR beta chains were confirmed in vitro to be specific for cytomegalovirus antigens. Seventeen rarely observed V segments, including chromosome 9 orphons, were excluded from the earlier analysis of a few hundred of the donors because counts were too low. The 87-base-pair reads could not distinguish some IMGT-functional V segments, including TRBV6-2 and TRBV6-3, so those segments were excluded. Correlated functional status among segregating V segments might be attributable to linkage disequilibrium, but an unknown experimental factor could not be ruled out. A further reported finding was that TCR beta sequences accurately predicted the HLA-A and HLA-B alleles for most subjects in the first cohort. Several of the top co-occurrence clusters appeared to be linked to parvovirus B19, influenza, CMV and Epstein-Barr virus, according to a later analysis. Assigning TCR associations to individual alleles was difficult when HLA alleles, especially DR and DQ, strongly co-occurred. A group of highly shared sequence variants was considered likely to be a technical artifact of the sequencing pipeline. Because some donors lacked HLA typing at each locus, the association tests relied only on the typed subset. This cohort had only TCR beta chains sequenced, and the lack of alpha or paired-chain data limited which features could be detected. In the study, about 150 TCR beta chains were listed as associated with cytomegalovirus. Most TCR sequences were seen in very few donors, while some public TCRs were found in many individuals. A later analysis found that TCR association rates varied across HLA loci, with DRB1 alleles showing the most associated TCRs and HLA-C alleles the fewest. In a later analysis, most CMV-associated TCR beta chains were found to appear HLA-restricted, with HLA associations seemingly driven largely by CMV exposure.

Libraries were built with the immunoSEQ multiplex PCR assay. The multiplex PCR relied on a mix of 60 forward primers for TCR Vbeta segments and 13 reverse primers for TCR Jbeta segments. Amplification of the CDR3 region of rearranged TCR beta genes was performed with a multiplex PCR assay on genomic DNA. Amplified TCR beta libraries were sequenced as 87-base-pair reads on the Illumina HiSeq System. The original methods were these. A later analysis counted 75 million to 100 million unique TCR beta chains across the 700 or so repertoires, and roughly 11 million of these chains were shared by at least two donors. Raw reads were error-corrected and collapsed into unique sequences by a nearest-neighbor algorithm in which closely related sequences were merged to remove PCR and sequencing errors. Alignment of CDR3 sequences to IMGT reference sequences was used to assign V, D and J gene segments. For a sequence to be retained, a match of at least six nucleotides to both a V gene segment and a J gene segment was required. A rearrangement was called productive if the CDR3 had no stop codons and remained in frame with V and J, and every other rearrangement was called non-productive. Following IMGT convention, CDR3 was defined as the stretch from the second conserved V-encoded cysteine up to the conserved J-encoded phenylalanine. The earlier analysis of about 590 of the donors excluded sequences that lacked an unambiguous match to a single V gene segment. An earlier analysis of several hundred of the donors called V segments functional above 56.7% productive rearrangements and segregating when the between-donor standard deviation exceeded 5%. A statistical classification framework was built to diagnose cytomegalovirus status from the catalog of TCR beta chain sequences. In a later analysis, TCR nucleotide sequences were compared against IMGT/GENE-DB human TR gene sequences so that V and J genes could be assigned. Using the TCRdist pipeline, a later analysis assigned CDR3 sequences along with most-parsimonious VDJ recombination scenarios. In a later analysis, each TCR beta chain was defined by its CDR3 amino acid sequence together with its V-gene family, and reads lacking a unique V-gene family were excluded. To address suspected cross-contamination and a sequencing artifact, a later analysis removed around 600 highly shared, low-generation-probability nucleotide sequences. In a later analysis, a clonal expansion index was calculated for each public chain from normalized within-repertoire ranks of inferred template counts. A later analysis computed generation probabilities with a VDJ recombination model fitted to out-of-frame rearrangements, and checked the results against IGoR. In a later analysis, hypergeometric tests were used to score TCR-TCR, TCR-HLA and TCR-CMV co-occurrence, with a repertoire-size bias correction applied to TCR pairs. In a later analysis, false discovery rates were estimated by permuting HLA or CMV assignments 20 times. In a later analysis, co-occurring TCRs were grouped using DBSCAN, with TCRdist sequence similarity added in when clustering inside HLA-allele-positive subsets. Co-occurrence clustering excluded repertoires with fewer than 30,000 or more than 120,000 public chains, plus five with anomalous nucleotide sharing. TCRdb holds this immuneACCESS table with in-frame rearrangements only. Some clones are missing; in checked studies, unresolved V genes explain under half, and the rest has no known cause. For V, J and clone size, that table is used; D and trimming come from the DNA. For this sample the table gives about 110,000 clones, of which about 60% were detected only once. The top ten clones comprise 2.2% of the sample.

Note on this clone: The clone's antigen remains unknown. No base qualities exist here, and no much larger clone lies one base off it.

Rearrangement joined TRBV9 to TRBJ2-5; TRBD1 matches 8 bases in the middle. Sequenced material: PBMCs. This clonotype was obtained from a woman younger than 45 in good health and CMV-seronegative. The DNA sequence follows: TGTGCCAGCAGCGTGGGACAGGACAGATATTACCAAGAGACCCAGTACTTC. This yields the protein CASSVGQDRYYQETQYF.